Sequencing of this T cell receptor beta chain was carried out in a study of beta chain features in type 1 diabetes. Overall study context: Age, gender and cell yields were similar between patients and healthy donors. Study-level findings and limits: Cells expressing TCR highly could be over-represented by cDNA sequencing. A possible short-template PCR bias applies equally to patients and controls.

Blood was collected once per donor into heparin, averaging approximately 110 mL. This clone was picked up a small number of times. Its specificity is not known. This CDR3 spans 15 amino acids. V lost 2 bases to trimming and J lost 8 bases; unmatched junction nucleotides: 7. Germline V gives CDR1 SGHTA, CDR2 FQGNSA. The authors reverse transcribed all of the isolated RNA, so sequencing captured expressed TCRB transcripts. Using immunoSEQ multiplex PCR, the repertoire was profiled, and TCRdb retains in-frame clones only, with some absent. Among 850,000 to 900,000 clones listed, 15% to 20% were seen once.

The sequence came from a woman between 18 and 29 years old in good health. The chain links TRBV7-2 to TRBJ2-1; 9 bases line up with TRBD2. The sample consisted of naive CD4+ T cells from blood. This CDR3 is CASSLLAGGPYEQFF. DNA for the CDR3: TGTGCCAGCAGCTTACTGGCGGGAGGGCCCTATGAGCAGTTCTTC.